The 21 T cell receptor beta chains listed next were all sequenced from one sample in a study of Ad26.COV2.S vaccination and SARS-CoV-2 variants (dated by TCRdb to about 2021). The treatment or condition label corresponds to: around 19 received Ad26.COV2.S at low or high dose, single or two shots; 5 received placebo; per-sample allocation not given. For vaccine and placebo recipients, repertoires were sequenced using samples collected on day 63 after the first injection. Library preparation used the immunoSEQ multiplex PCR assay. This is the immuneACCESS table as TCRdb keeps it, with only in-frame sequences that have V and J called. A part of the clones is gone; compared with another copy, unresolved V genes explain less than half, and the rest is unexplained. For this sample the table gives roughly 500,000 clones, of which 87% were detected only once. The ten biggest clones cover roughly 13% of the sample.

This material consisted of peripheral blood, taken in a trial of Ad26.COV2.S vaccine versus placebo. Receptors originate from a person aged 18-65 years who received the Ad26.COV2.S COVID-19 vaccine or a placebo.

The rearrangement uses TRBV27 and TRBJ2-3; 7 nucleotides line up with TRBD1. Germline values: CDR1 MNHEY, CDR2 SMNVEV (reference sequence). V shed 4 bases and J 0 bases; nucleotides not matched to a gene: 10. The CDR3 runs to 17 residues. The CDR3 DNA follows: TGTGCCAGCAGTTCCCGGACAGGACGGATTAGCACAGATACGCAGTATTTT. Protein product: CASSSRTGRISTDTQYF.

The V and J genes are TRBV7-3 and TRBJ2-1, with TRBD2 as a possible D gene (5 bases). The germline CDR1 and CDR2 sequences are SGHTA and FQGTGA. The CDR3 totals 15 residues. V lost 5 bases to trimming and J lost 0 bases, with 11 bases between them. The CDR3 loop is CASSLAGSSYNEQFF. The CDR3 nucleotides are TGTGCCAGCAGCCTAGCCGGAAGCTCCTACAATGAGCAGTTCTTC.

The V call is TRBV5-1, the J call TRBJ2-1, with 7 bases that match TRBD1. The CDR3 is 15 residues long. Germline V gene lookup returns CDR1 SGHRS and CDR2 YFSETQ. V lost 0 bases to trimming and J lost 4 bases; unmatched junction nucleotides: 4. CDR3 protein: CASSLVGTEYNEQFF. The CDR3 DNA follows: TGCGCCAGCAGCTTGGTCGGGACAGAATACAATGAGCAGTTCTTC.

The rearrangement joins TRBV18 to TRBJ1-1, with D hard to call. Germline CDR1 and CDR2: KGHSH and LQKENI. CDR3 size: 15 residues. Trimming shortened V by 2 bases and J by 5 bases, and 15 bases separated the two germline ends. As DNA, the CDR3 is TGTGCCAGCTCACCAGGGAAGGGCGGAAGAACTGAAGCTTTCTTT. It translates to CASSPGKGGRTEAFF.

The rearrangement links TRBV18 to TRBJ1-1, with 9 bases lining up with TRBD1. Per germline, CDR1 KGHSH and CDR2 LQKENI. CDR3 length equals 17 residues. V lost 3 bases and J lost 1; bases outside the gene matches: 9. Here the CDR3 reads CASSPQGTGISNTEAFF. Written as DNA, the CDR3 is TGTGCCAGCTCACCCCAAGGGACAGGGATCTCGAACACTGAAGCTTTCTTT. Supplemented by reference TRBV18 and TRBJ1-1, the full variable domain reads NAGVMQNPRHLVRRRGQEARLRCSPMKGHSHVYWYRQLPEEGLKFMVYLQKENIIDESGMPKERFSAEFPKEGPSILRIQQVVRGDSAAYFCASSPQGTGISNTEAFFGQGTRLTVV.

The J gene is TRBJ2-1, the V gene TRBV28, with 10 bases lining up with TRBD1. V was pared by 6 bases and J by 6 bases, with 11 bases of the junction left unmatched. In germline, CDR1 is MDHEN, CDR2 SYDVKM. The CDR3 loop spans 16 amino acids. The chain's CDR3 is CASSPRLGQGFNEQFF. The CDR3 nucleotides read TGTGCCAGCAGCCCAAGGCTGGGACAGGGGTTCAATGAGCAGTTCTTC.

This chain links TRBV19 with TRBJ1-1, with 7 bases fitting TRBD1. CDR3 length: 14 residues. Germline V CDR1 and CDR2: LNHDA, SQIVND (reference sequence). The ends lost 7 bases at V and 3 bases at J; junction bases unmatched: 8. CDR3 sequence: CASTQFDRDTEAFF. Here the CDR3 DNA reads TGTGCCAGTACCCAATTCGACAGGGACACTGAAGCTTTCTTT.

Regarding this clone: Within the sample, other DNA sequences also encode this same CDR3. CDR3 DNA: TGTGCCAGCAGCGTCTTCCGGGAGAACACTGAAGCTTTCTTT. It is translated as CASSVFRENTEAFF. The rearrangement uses TRBV9 and TRBJ1-1; D call uncertain. The CDR3 totals 14 residues. Between the trimmed V and J ends, which lost 2 bases and 1 base, there was a span of 9 bases. Germline V gives CDR1 SGDLS, CDR2 YYNGEE.

The V call is TRBV30, the J call TRBJ1-4; 7 nucleotides align to TRBD1. The CDR3 has 14 residues. Trimming cost V 1 base and J 5 bases; bases outside gene matches: 4. The germline gives CDR1 GTSNPN, CDR2 SVGIG (reference sequence). CDR3 loop: CAWSGDSPNEKLFF. Written as DNA, the CDR3 is TGTGCCTGGAGTGGGGACAGCCCCAATGAAAAACTGTTTTTT.

V is TRBV5-8 and J is TRBJ2-7; 11 nucleotides agree with TRBD2. Germline-derived CDR1 and CDR2 are SGHTS and YDEGEE. The CDR3 extends over 15 amino acids. The junction had 6 bases not matched to a gene; V was cut back by 3 bases and J by 4 bases. In nucleotides, the CDR3 is TGTGCCAGCAGCTCATCGGGGACTAGCGGTTACGAGCAGTACTTC. It translates to CASSSSGTSGYEQYF.

The V and J genes are TRBV7-2 and TRBJ2-1; 11 bases map to TRBD2. J lost 6 bases, V lost 3 bases, and 4 bases had no gene match. Germline V CDR1 and CDR2: SGHTA, FQGNSA. The CDR3 is 15 residues long. The CDR3 is CASSLGLAGGNEQFF. In DNA form, the CDR3 reads TGTGCCAGCAGCTTGGGGCTAGCGGGAGGCAATGAGCAGTTCTTC.

This chain links TRBV7-9 with TRBJ2-3; D is uncertain. The CDR3 contains 8 residues. V lost 7 bases, J lost 8 bases, and 1 base lay in between. Germline V gene data show CDR1 as SEHNR and CDR2 as FQNEAQ (reference sequence). CDR3 amino acids: CASTTQYF. The CDR3, as DNA: TGTGCCAGCACTACGCAGTATTTT.

This chain links TRBV5-6 with TRBJ2-7, with TRBD2 matching 14 bases. This CDR3 spans 17 amino acids. Germline trimming cut 3 bases from V and 3 bases from J; bases unmatched to any gene: 8. Looked up from germline, CDR1 is SGHDT and CDR2 is YYEEEE. The CDR3 region is CASSYRLAGGLLYEQYF. As DNA, the CDR3 is TGTGCCAGCAGCTATCGACTAGCGGGAGGGCTCCTCTACGAGCAGTACTTC.

This rearrangement joins TRBV10-3 to TRBJ1-2; TRBD1 agrees at 7 bases. Germline loops: CDR1 ENHRY, CDR2 SYGVKD. The CDR3 length is 12 residues. Trimming removed 10 bases from V and 4 bases from J; junction bases left unmatched: 6. The CDR3 region is CATTGQFYGYTF. The CDR3 region has the DNA TGTGCCACTACGGGACAGTTCTATGGCTACACCTTC.

The V gene is TRBV11-2, the J gene TRBJ2-2, with D possibly matching TRBD2 (5 bases). The V gene lost 4 bases and the J gene lost 1 base, with 10 bases spanning the gap. Germline CDR1 reads SGHAT; CDR2 reads FQNNGV. The CDR3 contains 15 residues. The CDR3 protein is CASSSISGNTGELFF. CDR3 coding DNA: TGTGCCAGCAGCTCCATCAGCGGGAACACCGGGGAGCTGTTTTTT.

CDR3 region: CASSIKGQGFFNQPQHF. CDR3 nucleotides: TGTGCCAGTAGTATCAAAGGACAGGGCTTCTTCAATCAGCCCCAGCATTTT. The chain employs TRBV19 and TRBJ1-5, with 8 bases lining up with TRBD1. CDR3 size: 17 residues. V shed 3 bases and J 3 bases; nucleotides not matched to a gene: 10. Germline CDR1 and CDR2: LNHDA and SQIVND (reference sequence).

The chain carries TRBV10-3 and TRBJ1-5, with D unresolved. Trimming stripped 6 bases from V and 2 bases from J, with 8 bases between. Germline loops: CDR1 ENHRY, CDR2 SYGVKD. The CDR3 is 13 amino acids. The CDR3 loop reads CAISPGGNQPQHF. The CDR3 DNA reads TGTGCCATCAGCCCAGGTGGCAATCAGCCCCAGCATTTT.

V and J are TRBV7-9 and TRBJ2-7, with unresolved D. CDR3 length equals 11 residues. Trimming took 5 bases from V and 6 from J, leaving 8 bases between them. Germline CDR1 reads SEHNR; CDR2 reads FQNEAQ (reference sequence). The CDR3 is CASSQGIEQYF. CDR3 DNA sequence: TGTGCCAGCAGCCAAGGGATCGAGCAGTACTTC.

The rearrangement links TRBV4-3 to TRBJ2-3; D call uncertain. V gave up 0 bases and J gave up 8 bases, with 12 bases separating them. The germline V gene has CDR1 LGHNA and CDR2 YSLEER. There are 14 residues in the CDR3. CDR3 sequence: CASSQDRGAPTQYF. CDR3 DNA: TGCGCCAGCAGCCAAGATCGCGGTGCCCCTACGCAGTATTTT.

The DNA of the CDR3 is TGTGCCAGCAGCTCTCTAAGACAGCGAAATGAAAAACTGTTTTTT. Its translation is CASSSLRQRNEKLFF. V usage is TRBV7-9 and J usage is TRBJ1-4; D possibly corresponds to TRBD1 (5 bases). The CDR3 runs to 15 residues. V was cut by 4 bases and J by 5 bases, with 14 bases left in between. The germline V gene has CDR1 SEHNR and CDR2 FQNEAQ (reference sequence).

The CDR3 DNA is TGTGCCAGCAGCCAAGTGAAGAGCACAGATACGCAGTATTTT. This sequence encodes CASSQVKSTDTQYF. This chain connects TRBV4-2 to TRBJ2-3; no firm D call. Germline lookup yields CDR1 LGHNA and CDR2 YNFKEQ. V lost 1 base to trimming and J lost 0 bases, with 5 bases between them. The CDR3 has 14 amino acids.